The entry below describes one T cell receptor beta chain. The antigen is undetermined. This entry comes from a study of cytomegalovirus exposure and HLA in healthy donors. The study's findings and limits: Later analysis associated a missense DCLRE1C variant with TCR beta V- and J-gene trimming. The productive fraction for most TCR beta V segments was about 90% or about 30% in an earlier analysis. The study found most TCR sequences rare, yet found some public TCRs in many donors.

The J segment lost 4 bases and the V segment lost 0 bases, leaving 5 bases of the junction unmatched. The CDR3 loop spans 15 amino acids. CDR1 is LNHNV, CDR2 YYDKDF, per germline (reference sequence). The PCR used 60 Vbeta and 13 Jbeta primers. In the source study's methods: Later work found 74 million or so unique TCR beta chains, with roughly 11 million shared. TCRdb's table, derived via immunoSEQ multiplex PCR, lists solely in-frame clones and lacks some. The DNA gave D and trimming, while V, J and clone size come from that table. This table has some 130,000 clones, 79% appearing once. This sequence joins TRBV15 and TRBJ1-1; 7 bases align to TRBD1. The sequence was obtained from a man between 35 and 55 years old in good health and CMV-seropositive. Sequenced input: PBMCs. CDR3: CATSRDRGLSTEAFF. In DNA form, the CDR3 reads TGTGCCACCAGCAGAGATAGGGGGCTGAGCACTGAAGCTTTCTTT.